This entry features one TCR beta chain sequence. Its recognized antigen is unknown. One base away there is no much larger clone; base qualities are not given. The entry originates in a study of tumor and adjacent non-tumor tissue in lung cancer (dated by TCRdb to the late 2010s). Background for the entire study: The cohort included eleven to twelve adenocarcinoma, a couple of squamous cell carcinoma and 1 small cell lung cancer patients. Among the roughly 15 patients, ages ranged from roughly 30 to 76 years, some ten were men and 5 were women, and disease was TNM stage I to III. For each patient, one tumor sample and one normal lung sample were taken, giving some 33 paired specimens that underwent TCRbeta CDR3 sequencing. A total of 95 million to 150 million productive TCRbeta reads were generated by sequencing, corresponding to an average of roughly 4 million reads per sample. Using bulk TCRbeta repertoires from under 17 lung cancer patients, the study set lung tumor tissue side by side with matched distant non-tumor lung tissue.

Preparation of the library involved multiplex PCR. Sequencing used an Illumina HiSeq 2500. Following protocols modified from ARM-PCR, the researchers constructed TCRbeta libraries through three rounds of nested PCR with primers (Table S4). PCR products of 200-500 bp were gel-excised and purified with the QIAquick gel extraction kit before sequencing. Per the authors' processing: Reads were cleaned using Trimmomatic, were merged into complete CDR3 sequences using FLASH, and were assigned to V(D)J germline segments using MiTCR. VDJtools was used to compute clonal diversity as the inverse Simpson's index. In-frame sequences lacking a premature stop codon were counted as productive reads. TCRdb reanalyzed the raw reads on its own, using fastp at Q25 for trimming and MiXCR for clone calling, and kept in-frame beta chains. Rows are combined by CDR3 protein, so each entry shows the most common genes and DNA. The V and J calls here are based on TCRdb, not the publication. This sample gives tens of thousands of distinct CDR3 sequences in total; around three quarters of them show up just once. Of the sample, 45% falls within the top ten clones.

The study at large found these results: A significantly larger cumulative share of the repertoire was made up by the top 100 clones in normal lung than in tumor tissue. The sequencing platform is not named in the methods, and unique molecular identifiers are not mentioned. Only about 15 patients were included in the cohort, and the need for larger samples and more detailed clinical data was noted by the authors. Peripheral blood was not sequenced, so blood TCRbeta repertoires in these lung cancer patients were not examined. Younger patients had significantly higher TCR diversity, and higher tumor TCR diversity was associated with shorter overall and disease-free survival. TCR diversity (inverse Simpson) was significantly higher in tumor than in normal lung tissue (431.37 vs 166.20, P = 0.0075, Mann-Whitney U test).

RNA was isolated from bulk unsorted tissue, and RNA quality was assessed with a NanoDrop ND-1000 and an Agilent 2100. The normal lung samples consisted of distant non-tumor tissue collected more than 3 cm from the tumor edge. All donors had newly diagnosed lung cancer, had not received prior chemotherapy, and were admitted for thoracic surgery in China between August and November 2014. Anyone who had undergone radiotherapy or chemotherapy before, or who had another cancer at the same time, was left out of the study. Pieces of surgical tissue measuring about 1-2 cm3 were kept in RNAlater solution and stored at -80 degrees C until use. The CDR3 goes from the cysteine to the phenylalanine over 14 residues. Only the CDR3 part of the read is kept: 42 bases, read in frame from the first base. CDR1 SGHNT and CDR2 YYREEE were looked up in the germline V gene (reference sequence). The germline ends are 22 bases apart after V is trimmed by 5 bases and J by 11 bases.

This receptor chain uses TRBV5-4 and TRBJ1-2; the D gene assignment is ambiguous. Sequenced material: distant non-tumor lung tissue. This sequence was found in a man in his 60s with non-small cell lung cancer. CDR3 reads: CASRDDRSNYEYTF. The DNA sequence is TGTGCCAGCAGGGACGACCGGTCTAACTATGAGTACACCTTC.